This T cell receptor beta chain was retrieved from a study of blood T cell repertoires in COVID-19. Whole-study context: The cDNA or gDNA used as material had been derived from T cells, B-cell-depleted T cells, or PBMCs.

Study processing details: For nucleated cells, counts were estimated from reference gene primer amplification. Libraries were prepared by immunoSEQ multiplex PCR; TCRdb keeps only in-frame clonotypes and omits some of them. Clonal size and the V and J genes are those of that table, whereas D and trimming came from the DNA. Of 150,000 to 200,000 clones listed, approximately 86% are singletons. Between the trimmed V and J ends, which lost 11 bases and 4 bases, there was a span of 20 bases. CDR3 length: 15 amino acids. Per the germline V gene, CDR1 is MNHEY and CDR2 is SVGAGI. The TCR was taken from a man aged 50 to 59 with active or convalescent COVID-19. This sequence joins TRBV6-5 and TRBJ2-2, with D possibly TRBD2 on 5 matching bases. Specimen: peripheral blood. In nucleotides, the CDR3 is TGTGCCTCCGGAGGAGCCCCCACGGGCACCGGGGAGCTGTTTTTT. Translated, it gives CASGGAPTGTGELFF.